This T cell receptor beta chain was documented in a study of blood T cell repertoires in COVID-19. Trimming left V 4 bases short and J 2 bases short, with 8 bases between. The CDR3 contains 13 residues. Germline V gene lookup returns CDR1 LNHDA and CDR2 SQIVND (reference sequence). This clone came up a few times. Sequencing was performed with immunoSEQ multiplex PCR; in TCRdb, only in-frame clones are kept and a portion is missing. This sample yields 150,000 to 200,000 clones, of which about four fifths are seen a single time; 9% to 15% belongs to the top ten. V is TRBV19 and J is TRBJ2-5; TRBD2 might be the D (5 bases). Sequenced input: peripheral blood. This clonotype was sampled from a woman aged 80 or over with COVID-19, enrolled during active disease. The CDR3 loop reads CASSSGWQETQYF. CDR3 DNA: TGTGCCAGTAGTAGCGGGTGGCAAGAGACCCAGTACTTC.